Below, 32 T cell receptor beta chains from the same sample are listed, as sequenced in a study of blood T cells in healthy people across ages. Sample-barcoded 5' priming and a J-beta primer mix drove a second PCR of about 6 to 11 cycles. MiXCR was run by TCRdb on the 5' RACE reads, yielding one entry per CDR3 protein. The sample shows 1.4 million or so distinct CDR3 sequences, roughly 43% of them seen only once. The specimen was blood. The receptor set was obtained from a woman younger than 30 in good health.

CDR3 protein: CASSSPDRAYYGYTF. In DNA, the CDR3 is TGTGCCAGCAGCTCCCCGGACAGGGCTTACTATGGCTACACCTTC. The gene calls are TRBV7-2 and TRBJ1-2; 8 positions match TRBD1. J was trimmed by 3 bases and V by 4 bases; bases with no gene match: 7. CDR3 size: 15 residues. The germline gives CDR1 SGHTA, CDR2 FQGNSA. Based on the CDR3 plus reference TRBV7-2 and TRBJ1-2, the full variable domain is GAGVSQSPSNKVTEKGKDVELRCDPISGHTALYWYRQSLGQGLEFLIYFQGNSAPDKSGLPSDRFSAERTGGSVSTLTIQRTQQEDSAVYLCASSSPDRAYYGYTFGSGTRLTVV.

The rearrangement uses TRBV9 and TRBJ2-1; 9 positions match TRBD2. The germline V gene has CDR1 SGDLS and CDR2 YYNGEE. Trimming cost V 0 bases and J 6 bases; bases outside gene matches: 10. The CDR3 spans 17 residues. The CDR3 region has the DNA TGTGCCAGCAGCGTAGCCGAGAGTAGCGGGAGTAGCAATGAGCAGTTCTTC. This encodes CASSVAESSGSSNEQFF.

Points on this clonotype: A much larger clone is a single base away; this may be a read error. This sequence joins TRBV4-3 and TRBJ2-1, with D possibly TRBD2 on 6 matching bases. The J call could be wrong; TRBJ2-7 is a better fit for the DNA end. The CDR3 consists of 16 residues. Germline CDR1 LGHNA, CDR2 YSLEER. Here the CDR3 reads CASSQEAGLSYNEQYF. The CDR3 bases are TGCGCCAGCAGCCAAGAGGCGGGGCTCTCCTACAATGAGCAGTACTTC.

Concerning this clonotype: An end of the junction differs from the germline gene, which may be a read error. The genes are TRBV4-2 and TRBJ2-5, with 11 bases identical to TRBD2. CDR3 length: 16 residues. CDR1 is LGHNA and CDR2 is YNFKEQ in the germline V gene. The CDR3 DNA follows: TGTGCCGGCAGTCACTCGACTAGCGGGGTCCAGGAGACCCAGTACTTC. It is translated as CAGSHSTSGVQETQYF.

With respect to this clonotype: The CDR3 does not end in the conserved phenylalanine or tryptophan, so this is likely a read error. CDR3 bases: TGTGCCAGCAGTGAGGCTAGCGGGGGGGATCCTAGCACAGATACGCAGTATATT. Amino acid sequence: CASSEASGGDPSTDTQYI. This rearrangement joins TRBV6-1 to TRBJ2-3, with 12 bases aligning to TRBD2. The CDR3 length is 18 residues. The V segment lost 3 bases and the J segment 0 bases; nucleotides outside the gene matches: 7. Per the germline V gene, CDR1 is MNHNS and CDR2 is SASEGT.

A note on this clonotype: This could be a read error, since a much larger clone is one nucleotide away. V is TRBV9 and J is TRBJ2-7, with TRBD1 matching over 7 bases. The ends lost 3 bases at V and 4 bases at J; junction bases unmatched: 10. Germline V lookup: CDR1 SGDLS, CDR2 YYNGEE. This CDR3 region has 15 residues. CDR3 in DNA: TGTGCCAGCAGCGCGGACAGGCTCACCGAATACGAGCAGTACTTC. This translates into CASSADRLTEYEQYF.

This clonotype was found once. One junction end does not reproduce the germline sequence, and a read error may be involved. J is TRBJ1-2 and V is TRBV6-1; D unclear. The length of the CDR3 is 14 residues. Germline V gene sequence: CDR1 MNHNS, CDR2 SASEGT. The DNA for the CDR3 is TGTGCCAGCAGTGAAGGGAGCCGAATCCATGGCCACACCTTC. Its translation: CASSEGSRIHGHTF.

V is TRBV5-1 and J is TRBJ2-3; D may be TRBD1 (6 bases). V lost 4 bases, J lost 6 bases, and 12 bases lay in between. The CDR3 runs 13 residues. Germline V gives CDR1 SGHRS, CDR2 YFSETQ. In DNA form, the CDR3 reads TGCGCCAGCAGCATTACAGGGACCGATACGCAGTATTTT. Translation gives CASSITGTDTQYF.

V is TRBV7-9 and J is TRBJ2-3; unclear D gene. Trimming cost V 4 bases and J 3 bases, with 14 bases left between them. Germline-derived CDR1 and CDR2 are SEHNR and FQNEAQ (reference sequence). This CDR3 is 15 amino acids long. DNA of the CDR3: TGTGCCAGCAGCTACGGACGAGCTATAACAGATACGCAGTATTTT. It yields the protein CASSYGRAITDTQYF.

The rearrangement uses TRBV27 and TRBJ1-4; TRBD1 agrees at 10 bases. The V gene's germline CDR1 is MNHEY and CDR2 SMNVEV (reference sequence). The CDR3 loop spans 16 amino acids. J was trimmed by 2 bases and V by 4 bases; bases with no gene match: 4. The chain's CDR3 is CASSSPGQGTNEKLFF. The CDR3 DNA reads as TGTGCCAGCAGTTCTCCGGGACAGGGGACTAATGAAAAACTGTTTTTT.

Points on this clonotype: Compared with germline, one end of the junction differs, possibly owing to a read error. The chain is built from TRBV3-1 and TRBJ2-1; D unclear. This CDR3 region has 14 residues. The germline V gene has CDR1 LGHDT and CDR2 YNNKEL (reference sequence). Written as DNA, the CDR3 is TGTGCCAGCAGCCAAGTTCCCGGGTACAATAAGCAGTTCTTC. It yields the protein CASSQVPGYNKQFF.

This clonotype has more than one count but fewer than ten. This rearrangement joins TRBV5-1 to TRBJ1-1, with D tentatively TRBD1 (6 bases). Per the germline V gene, CDR1 is SGHRS and CDR2 is YFSETQ. CDR3 size: 15 residues. The germline V and J ends were trimmed by 4 bases and 7 bases, with 20 bases remaining between them. DNA for the CDR3: TGCGCCAGCAGCCCCCGGGACAAAGGTCAGAGTGAAGCTTTCTTT. This codes for CASSPRDKGQSEAFF.

The J gene is TRBJ1-6, the V gene TRBV3-1; D gene uncertain. V lost 0 bases, J lost 13 bases, and 13 bases lay in between. This CDR3 has 14 amino acids. Germline V gene sequence: CDR1 LGHDT, CDR2 YNNKEL (reference sequence). The CDR3 region has the DNA TGTGCCAGCAGCCAAGAACAGCGGGATGTTCCCCTCCACTTT. Its protein product is CASSQEQRDVPLHF.

The sample holds a few counts of this clonotype. The chain links TRBV7-9 to TRBJ2-3, with a possible D match to TRBD1 (6 bases). This CDR3 is built from 14 residues. The germline gives CDR1 SEHNR, CDR2 FQNEAQ (reference sequence). V dropped 7 bases and J dropped 2 bases, with 13 bases sitting between them. CDR3 in amino acids: CASTPTGITDTQYF. CDR3 nucleotide sequence: TGTGCCAGCACCCCGACAGGAATCACAGATACGCAGTATTTT.

This clonotype was counted many times. The rearrangement links TRBV20-1 to TRBJ1-2; D not resolved. V lost 1 base to trimming and J lost 0 bases, with 18 bases between them. Germline assignment: CDR1 DFQATT and CDR2 SNEGSKA (reference sequence). This CDR3 spans 17 amino acids. CDR3 region: CSARAHAAGPANYGYTF. CDR3 DNA: TGCAGTGCTAGAGCGCACGCCGCTGGCCCTGCTAACTATGGCTACACCTTC.

Ten or more counts support this clonotype. The chain couples TRBV20-1 to TRBJ2-7; D gene uncertain. The CDR3 is made up of 13 amino acids. Per germline, CDR1 DFQATT and CDR2 SNEGSKA (reference sequence). Trimming pared 4 bases from V and 5 bases from J, leaving 15 bases between. CDR3 nucleotides: TGCAGTGCTAAATTGGTTAGGTCCAACGAGCAGTACTTC. This gives the protein CSAKLVRSNEQYF.

This clonotype occurred a few times. V is TRBV5-1 and J is TRBJ2-1; D not resolved. Germline V CDR1 and CDR2: SGHRS, YFSETQ. The CDR3 extends over 12 amino acids. V lost 2 bases and J lost 9, with 9 bases in between. CDR3 sequence (DNA): TGCGCCAGCAGCTTTTCACTTAGTGAGCAGTTCTTC. It translates to CASSFSLSEQFF.

This clonotype has a single count. The genes are TRBV6-6 and TRBJ2-7; D is uncertain. Germline V CDR1 and CDR2: MNHNY, SVGAGI (reference sequence). The V end was cut by 0 bases, the J end by 6 bases, with 6 bases between. The CDR3 runs 12 residues. CDR3 sequence reads: CASSYSFSEQYF. The CDR3 DNA reads as TGTGCCAGCAGTTACTCGTTTTCCGAGCAGTACTTC.

This chain connects TRBV27 to TRBJ1-5, with TRBD1 matching over 10 bases. In germline, CDR1 is MNHEY, CDR2 SMNVEV (reference sequence). The CDR3 has 14 residues. Germline trimming cut 7 bases from V and 7 bases from J; bases unmatched to any gene: 7. CDR3 DNA sequence: TGTGCCAGCACCGAGACAGGGGGCGGACAGCCCCAGCATTTT. Residues: CASTETGGGQPQHF.

This clonotype was counted between two and nine times. A much larger clonotype is one base distant, so this may be a read error. This chain joins TRBV25-1 and TRBJ1-5; D is uncertain. Germline CDR1 MGHDK, CDR2 SYGVNS. V shed 5 bases and J shed 0 bases, with 8 bases lying between them. The CDR3 length is 14 residues. As DNA, the CDR3 is TGTGCCAGCAGTTTCGGGTATAGCAATCAGCCCCAGCATTTT. Protein sequence: CASSFGYSNQPQHF.

V is TRBV7-6 and J is TRBJ1-2; D is undetermined. Germline values: CDR1 SGHVS, CDR2 FNYEAQ. The CDR3 consists of 12 residues. Trimming left V 6 bases short and J 3 bases short, with 8 bases between. The CDR3 region is CASRGEDYGYTF. The DNA of the CDR3 is TGTGCCAGCAGGGGAGAGGACTATGGCTACACCTTC.

The chain couples TRBV4-3 to TRBJ1-2; D remains ambiguous. The V gene's germline CDR1 is LGHNA and CDR2 YSLEER. This CDR3 is 13 amino acids long. Trimming pared 0 bases from V and 7 bases from J, leaving 9 bases between. In DNA form, the CDR3 reads TGCGCCAGCAGCCAAGATCGGATTCCTGGCTACACCTTC. Protein product: CASSQDRIPGYTF.

This clonotype was picked up many times. The chain couples TRBV20-1 to TRBJ1-2; perhaps TRBD1 as D (5 bases). V was pared by 0 bases and J by 4 bases, with 9 bases between. The CDR3 is made up of 13 amino acids. CDR1 is DFQATT and CDR2 is SNEGSKA in the germline V gene (reference sequence). The DNA for the CDR3 is TGCAGTGCTAGAGATGGGGGGGGCTATGGCTACACCTTC. Protein sequence: CSARDGGGYGYTF.

This sequence joins TRBV10-3 and TRBJ2-6, with D perhaps matching TRBD1 (5 bases). Germline V gene lookup returns CDR1 ENHRY and CDR2 SYGVKD. The V end lost 3 bases, the J end lost 0 bases, and 15 bases lay between the germline ends. CDR3 size: 18 residues. The CDR3 loop reads CAISDPPAQGSGANVLTF. CDR3 coding DNA: TGTGCCATCAGTGATCCCCCCGCCCAGGGCTCTGGGGCCAACGTCCTGACTTTC.

The rearrangement uses TRBV27 and TRBJ2-3; D might be TRBD1 or TRBD2, each matching 5 bases. V shed 8 bases and J shed 6 bases, with 21 bases lying between them. Germline loops: CDR1 MNHEY, CDR2 SMNVEV (reference sequence). The CDR3 has 15 residues. The CDR3 is CASFPLGRRTDTQYF. In DNA form, the CDR3 reads TGTGCCAGCTTCCCCCTGGGACGGCGTACCGATACGCAGTATTTT.

This clonotype was picked up a small number of times. The chain links TRBV12-3 or TRBV12-4 to TRBJ1-4; 7 bases align to TRBD1. The CDR3 is made up of 14 amino acids. V was clipped by 4 bases and J by 8 bases; unmatched bases: 7. As DNA, the CDR3 is TGTGCCAGCAGTTCCAATCAGGGGGGGGAAAAACTGTTTTTT. This gives the protein CASSSNQGGEKLFF.

J is TRBJ1-6 and V is TRBV3-1; D remains ambiguous. This CDR3 comprises 12 residues. Trimming took 3 bases from V and 11 from J, leaving 8 bases between them. Germline CDR1 reads LGHDT; CDR2 reads YNNKEL (reference sequence). The CDR3 DNA reads TGTGCCAGCAGCCAGGGCTTTACACCCCTCCACTTT. It codes for CASSQGFTPLHF.

Points on this clonotype: A much larger clone is a single base away; this may be a read error. The V call is TRBV29-1, the J call TRBJ2-1, with a tentative D call TRBD1 (6 bases). Germline CDR1 and CDR2: SQVTM and ANQGSEA. This CDR3 contains 15 residues. Written as DNA, the CDR3 is TGCAGCTCTTTGGACAGACAGAGCTCCTACAAAGAGCAGTTCTTC. This codes for CSSLDRQSSYKEQFF.

This chain links TRBV3-1 with TRBJ1-1; the D gene is possibly TRBD1 (6 bases). V was trimmed by 4 bases and J by 6 bases, leaving 12 bases between them. Germline lookup yields CDR1 LGHDT and CDR2 YNNKEL (reference sequence). The CDR3 runs 13 residues. CDR3 in DNA: TGTGCCAGCAGCCTTCAGGGGATCCCTGAAGCTTTCTTT. This codes for CASSLQGIPEAFF.

V is TRBV4-1 and J is TRBJ2-7, with 7 bases that match TRBD1. With 2 bases clipped from V and 4 bases from J, the junction kept 8 bases outside the gene matches. The CDR3 extends over 15 amino acids. Germline V gene sequence: CDR1 MGHRA, CDR2 YSYEKL. The CDR3 DNA reads as TGCGCCAGCAGCCAATTTTCAATGACAGGGTACGAGCAGTACTTC. This codes for CASSQFSMTGYEQYF.

About this clonotype: A much more abundant neighbour one base away suggests this may be a read error. This chain uses TRBV5-1 with TRBJ2-5; D is ambiguous. The CDR3 contains 12 residues. Germline lookup yields CDR1 SGHRS and CDR2 YFSETQ. With 4 bases removed from V and 11 bases from J, the gap between germline ends came to 15 bases. The CDR3 DNA reads as TGCGCCAGCAGCAAAGAGAGAAATGAGCAGTACTTC. Protein: CASSKERNEQYF.

V is TRBV12-3 or TRBV12-4 and J is TRBJ2-7; the D gene could be TRBD1 or TRBD2 (5 bases each). The ends were cut back, 4 bases at V and 2 bases at J, with 21 bases in the middle. This CDR3 is built from 17 residues. CDR3 DNA sequence: TGTGCCAGCAGTTCGGCGCGGGTAGCAGGGAGAGCCTACGAGCAGTACTTC. Amino acid sequence: CASSSARVAGRAYEQYF.